The rows below give T cell receptor beta chains drawn from one sample of a study of post-analysis software for immune sequencing data. A single record per CDR3 protein comes from TCRdb applying MiXCR to the PCR reads. The table lists about 770,000 distinct CDR3 sequences, just over 45% of them singletons. Material for sequencing was blood. Every receptor here comes from a girl aged 5 to 17 with multiple sclerosis. The CDR3 runs from the conserved cysteine through the conserved F or W.

TRBV20-1	TRBJ1-2	CSARDGYRVANYGYTF
TRBV19	TRBJ1-1	CASKDGEAFF
TRBV7-9	TRBJ2-7	CASSLASSGTNNEQYF
TRBV12-3/TRBV12-4	TRBJ2-1	CASGRYNEQFF
TRBV29-1	TRBJ2-1	CTSGPPPNEQFF
TRBV28	TRBJ1-2	CASSPNTPGDAYGYTF
TRBV28	TRBJ2-3	CASSRRLAGEDTQYF
TRBV6-1	TRBJ1-1	CAGRGGVTSNEAFF
TRBV20-1	TRBJ2-1	CSARTRWLINEQFF
TRBV20-1	TRBJ2-1	CSARARNVAYNEQFF
TRBV5-5	TRBJ2-4	CASSLSLKGLYKQYF
TRBV15	-	CATSARPRTSGSYEQYF
TRBV20-1	-	CSAVNRDRAYEQYF
TRBV20-1	TRBJ2-5	CSARVLKRAGDGGQETQYF
TRBV19	-	CASKGPNYEQYF
TRBV12-3/TRBV12-4	TRBJ2-3	CASSWSSNTDTQYF
TRBV29-1	TRBJ1-1	CSVRGLGTEAFF
TRBV29-1	TRBJ2-7	CSVVSGTTYEQYF
TRBV5-1	TRBJ1-4	CASSLAPSATNEKLFF
TRBV24-1	TRBJ2-5	CATSDLGQGASGQETQYF
TRBV6-2/TRBV6-3	TRBJ1-1	CASSRHTEAFF
TRBV2	TRBJ1-2	CASSEARDWVGYTF
TRBV7-9	TRBJ1-2	CASSTGTGDIRNKGYTF
TRBV15	TRBJ2-1	CATSRELDNEQFF
TRBV20-1	TRBJ1-5	CSARDAMAGTVGSDQPQHF
TRBV12-3/TRBV12-4	TRBJ2-1	CASSPGLFEQFF
TRBV27	TRBJ2-7	CASMPSGRLQVEQYF
TRBV12-3/TRBV12-4	TRBJ2-7	CASSPTRTGPTYEQYF
TRBV29-1	TRBJ1-1	CSVEGLDRGIKVNTEAFF
TRBV29-1	TRBJ1-1	CSVGGSLYTEAFF
TRBV5-5	TRBJ1-5	CASSVGPNSNQPQHF
TRBV12-3/TRBV12-4	TRBJ2-3	CASSLGQNFNTQYF
TRBV29-1	TRBJ2-1	CSVDPPLSGRAGNEQFF
TRBV7-2	TRBJ2-1	CASSFPRRSNEQFF
TRBV7-9	TRBJ1-5	CASSNYGTGGDQPQHF
TRBV29-1	TRBJ2-3	CSVAPWDSRATQYF
TRBV12-3/TRBV12-4	TRBJ2-5	CASSTGDREFQETQYF
TRBV25-1	TRBJ1-2	CASSDRGQGLNGYTF
TRBV12-3/TRBV12-4	TRBJ2-7	CASSFAAYEQYF
TRBV12-3/TRBV12-4	TRBJ2-7	CASSLAQDRGRGLASVYEQYF